This TCR beta chain was observed in a study of blood T cell repertoires in COVID-19. Study summary: Samples representing acute and convalescent COVID-19 were sourced from the United States, Italy and Spain. T cells, B-cell-depleted T cells, or PBMCs supplied cDNA or gDNA.

In the study's own analysis: Estimates of nucleated cell counts were drawn from the amplification of reference gene primers. Generated by immunoSEQ multiplex PCR, the TCRdb table keeps only in-frame clones and is missing some. The V and J calls and clone size are taken from that table; D and trimming were inferred from the DNA. The table shows about 270,000 clones, with around 82% occurring only once. The CDR3 has 14 amino acids. In germline, CDR1 is LNHDA, CDR2 SQIVND (reference sequence). Trimming stripped 4 bases from V and 8 bases from J, with 17 bases between. Specimen: peripheral blood. The clonotype originates from a woman between 18 and 29 years old with acute or convalescent COVID-19. The V gene is TRBV19, the J gene TRBJ1-2, with D tentatively TRBD1 (5 bases). CDR3 bases: TGTGCCAGTAGTAGTTACCTGGAGGGGTTGGGCTACACCTTC. Its translation is CASSSYLEGLGYTF. Full variable domain (remainder filled in from reference TRBV19 and TRBJ1-2): DGGITQSPKYLFRKEGQNVTLSCEQNLNHDAMYWYRQDPGQGLRLIYYSQIVNDFQKGDIAEGYSVSREKKESFPLTVTSAQKNPTAFYLCASSSYLEGLGYTFGSGTRLTVV.